This entry lists 14 T cell receptor beta chains sequenced from one sample in a study of blood T cell repertoires in COVID-19. Using immunoSEQ multiplex PCR, the repertoire was profiled, and TCRdb retains in-frame clones only, with some absent. The table lists nearly 400,000 clones, approximately 89% of them singletons. What was sequenced was PBMCs or T cells enriched from blood (not recorded which). Receptors originate from a woman aged 25 to 39 who had recovered from COVID-19.

V gene TRBV28 combines with J gene TRBJ1-4, with D possibly being TRBD1 (5 bases). CDR3 size: 16 residues. Germline V gene lookup returns CDR1 MDHEN and CDR2 SYDVKM. V lost 5 bases, J lost 8 bases, and 21 bases lay in between. The CDR3 region is CASSPAGSAGREKLFF. In nucleotides, the CDR3 is TGTGCCAGCAGTCCCGCCGGGTCCGCAGGGAGGGAAAAACTGTTTTTT.

The V and J genes are TRBV5-5 and TRBJ2-3; 9 nucleotides agree with TRBD2. Germline assignment: CDR1 SGHKS and CDR2 YYEKEE (reference sequence). The V and J ends lost 1 base and 0 bases, in that order; junction bases with no gene match: 9. This CDR3 has 18 amino acids. DNA of the CDR3: TGTGCCAGCAGCTTGAGTAGCGGGGGAGCCCCTAGCACAGATACGCAGTATTTT. Its translation: CASSLSSGGAPSTDTQYF.

For this clone: Within the sample, other DNA sequences also encode this same CDR3. The chain links TRBV9 to TRBJ2-3, with TRBD2 matching 8 bases. Germline CDR1 SGDLS, CDR2 YYNGEE. Trimming removed 2 bases from V and 2 bases from J; junction bases left unmatched: 1. This CDR3 has 14 amino acids. This chain's CDR3 is CASSVSGTTDTQYF. The CDR3 DNA reads TGTGCCAGCAGCGTTAGCGGGACCACAGATACGCAGTATTTT. The variable domain in full, with the rest retrieved from reference TRBV9 and TRBJ2-3, is DSGVTQTPKHLITATGQRVTLRCSPRSGDLSVYWYQQSLDQGLQFLIQYYNGEERAKGNILERFSAQQFPDLHSELNLSSLELGDSALYFCASSVSGTTDTQYFGPGTRLTVL.

The V call is TRBV28, the J call TRBJ1-6; maybe TRBD1 (6 bases). The CDR3 spans 14 residues. V was shortened by 2 bases and J by 10 bases, with 12 bases between the two germline ends. Germline V gives CDR1 MDHEN, CDR2 SYDVKM. The CDR3 loop is CASSLHRVNSPLHF. In DNA form, the CDR3 reads TGTGCCAGCAGTTTACACAGGGTCAACTCACCCCTCCACTTT.

The V gene is TRBV6-1, the J gene TRBJ2-7; D possibly corresponds to TRBD1 (5 bases). V shed 3 bases and J shed 4 bases, with 13 bases lying between them. CDR3 length: 14 amino acids. Per germline, CDR1 MNHNS and CDR2 SASEGT. CDR3 in amino acids: CASSEYMTEYEQYF. The CDR3 nucleotides are TGTGCCAGCAGTGAGTATATGACAGAATACGAGCAGTACTTC.

The V and J genes are TRBV10-3 and TRBJ2-7; weak D call: TRBD2 (5 bases). V was shortened by 7 bases and J by 6 bases, with 13 bases between the two germline ends. Per germline, CDR1 ENHRY and CDR2 SYGVKD. This CDR3 is built from 12 residues. CDR3 residues: CAITSDAGEQYF. For the CDR3, the DNA is TGTGCCATCACGAGCGATGCGGGCGAGCAGTACTTC.

The genes are TRBV30 and TRBJ1-1, with TRBD1 as a possible D gene (6 bases). CDR3 length: 13 residues. Looked up from germline, CDR1 is GTSNPN and CDR2 is SVGIG (reference sequence). V was trimmed by 4 bases and J by 5 bases, leaving 14 bases between them. For the CDR3, the DNA is TGTGCCTGGAATCAGGGGCGAGGAACTGAAGCTTTCTTT. This codes for CAWNQGRGTEAFF. Combining the CDR3 with reference TRBV30 and TRBJ1-1 gives the whole variable domain SQTIHQWPATLVQPVGSPLSLECTVEGTSNPNLYWYRQAAGRGLQLLFYSVGIGQISSEVPQNLSASRPQDRQFILSSKKLLLSDSGFYLCAWNQGRGTEAFFGQGTRLTVV.

The chain recombines TRBV9 with TRBJ2-7, with a weak D call TRBD2 (5 bases). This CDR3 region has 15 residues. Germline V gene sequence: CDR1 SGDLS, CDR2 YYNGEE. V shed 0 bases and J shed 0 bases, with 10 bases lying between them. This CDR3 is CASSVDPGSSYEQYF. CDR3 sequence (DNA): TGTGCCAGCAGCGTAGACCCGGGGAGCTCCTACGAGCAGTACTTC.

The chain uses TRBV7-2 and TRBJ2-7, with TRBD1 as a possible D gene (7 bases). V gave up 1 base and J gave up 4 bases, with 14 bases separating them. Germline V CDR1 and CDR2: SGHTA, FQGNSA. The CDR3 extends over 15 amino acids. The DNA of the CDR3 is TGTGCCAGCAGCTTAGTGGCAGGGGGGAGTTACGAGCAGTACTTC. It is translated as CASSLVAGGSYEQYF.

The CDR3 loop reads CASSIGGTGDNYGYTF. The DNA of the CDR3 is TGTGCCAGTAGTATAGGGGGAACAGGGGATAACTATGGCTACACCTTC. The chain has TRBV19 and TRBJ1-2, with 7 positions matching TRBD1. CDR1 and CDR2 from the germline V gene are LNHDA and SQIVND (reference sequence). The CDR3 is 16 amino acids. Trimming at V came to 1 base and at J to 1 base, leaving 6 bases not matched to a gene.

V and J are TRBV5-6 and TRBJ2-5, with D possibly being TRBD2 (7 bases). CDR3 size: 15 residues. The V end lost 6 bases, the J end lost 2 bases, and 17 bases lay between the germline ends. Germline V gene data show CDR1 as SGHDT and CDR2 as YYEEEE. In DNA form, the CDR3 reads TGTGCCAGCATCCGGGGGCGGGGGTGGCAAGAGACCCAGTACTTC. This gives the protein CASIRGRGWQETQYF.

The chain combines TRBV11-2 with TRBJ2-2; 7 bases map to TRBD2. Germline CDR1 and CDR2: SGHAT and FQNNGV. The CDR3 extends over 15 amino acids. Trimming removed 5 bases from V and 1 base from J; junction bases left unmatched: 4. The CDR3 spells CASSRAGLNTGELFF. Written as DNA, the CDR3 is TGTGCCAGCAGCCGAGCGGGACTGAACACCGGGGAGCTGTTTTTT.

The chain joins TRBV9 to TRBJ2-6, with a weak D call TRBD1 (6 bases). With 4 bases removed from V and 0 bases from J, the gap between germline ends came to 11 bases. The germline V gene encodes CDR1 SGDLS and CDR2 YYNGEE. The CDR3 loop spans 16 amino acids. CDR3 DNA: TGTGCCAGCAGCCCAGGGGTCCCCTCTGGGGCCAACGTCCTGACTTTC. It specifies CASSPGVPSGANVLTF.

This rearrangement joins TRBV6-1 to TRBJ2-7; 10 nucleotides agree with TRBD1. With V trimmed by 3 bases and J by 1 base, 3 bases remained unmatched. The CDR3 runs to 15 residues. CDR1 MNHNS and CDR2 SASEGT come from the germline V gene. DNA for the CDR3: TGTGCCAGCAGTGAGACAGGGGGCCCTTCCTACGAGCAGTACTTC. Translating it yields CASSETGGPSYEQYF.